These 6 T cell receptor beta chains share one sample of origin, sequenced in a study of response to subunit inactivated influenza vaccine (dated 2018 in TCRdb). The library was prepared using RT-PCR. The sequencer was an Illumina HiSeq 2500. Clones were called with MiXCR by TCRdb after fastp trimmed the public reads at Q25, and only in-frame beta chains were retained. CDR3 protein duplicates are merged, each entry listing the most common genes and DNA. The sample table contains hundreds of thousands of distinct CDR3 sequences; only one count was recorded for approximately 7.6% of them. The top ten clonotypes cover 10% to 15% of the sample. This specimen consisted of PBMCs from blood, obtained less than 30 months after vaccination. These receptors originate from a man between 50 and 75 years old who received an inactivated influenza vaccine. Donor details come from another sample of the same person, matched by shared clones.

This clonotype has just a few counts. Its ends do not fully match the called genes, so a read error is possible. The CDR3 is CASSEEGTSGFYEQYF. CDR3 DNA sequence: TGTGCCAGCAGCGAAGAAGGGACTAGCGGGTTCTACGAGCAGTACTTC. The V and J genes are TRBV4-2 and TRBJ2-7, with 12 bases lining up with TRBD2. The germline V gene encodes CDR1 LGHNA and CDR2 YNFKEQ. The length of the CDR3 is 16 residues.

This clonotype came up many times. The genes are TRBV28 and TRBJ2-1, with 7 positions matching TRBD1. Losses at the gene ends were 8 bases for V and 6 bases for J; bases not matched to a gene: 7. Germline V gives CDR1 MDHEN, CDR2 SYDVKM. CDR3 length: 13 amino acids. CDR3 sequence: CASRNQGVNEQFF. As DNA, the CDR3 is TGTGCCAGCCGTAATCAGGGGGTCAATGAGCAGTTCTTC.

This clonotype has at least ten counts. The V gene is TRBV28, the J gene TRBJ2-3, with D possibly TRBD1 on 7 matching bases. Trimming left V 5 bases short and J 3 bases short, with 18 bases between. The CDR3 is 16 residues long. The V gene's germline CDR1 is MDHEN and CDR2 SYDVKM. The CDR3 protein is CASSAHSGGRTDTQYF. CDR3 sequence (DNA): TGTGCCAGCAGTGCCCATTCAGGGGGGAGGACAGATACGCAGTATTTT.

Comment on this clonotype: One end of the junction fails to match germline, which may point to a read error. The genes are TRBV20-1 and TRBJ2-1; possible D gene TRBD2, 5 bases. CDR1 and CDR2 (germline): DFQATT, SNEGSKA (reference sequence). This CDR3 region has 13 residues. The CDR3 DNA reads TGCTGTGCTAGAGACCCTAGCCTAAATGAGCAGTTCTTC. Translation gives CCARDPSLNEQFF.

This clonotype came up a few times. The chain combines TRBV5-6 with TRBJ2-3; D remains unclear. V was trimmed by 0 bases and J by 4 bases, leaving 15 bases between them. Germline loops: CDR1 SGHDT, CDR2 YYEEEE. The length of the CDR3 is 16 residues. The CDR3: CASSLERPTRPDTQYF. The CDR3 DNA sequence: TGTGCCAGCAGCTTGGAAAGACCAACCCGTCCAGATACGCAGTATTTT.

The chain links TRBV6-1 to TRBJ2-5; D is tentatively TRBD1 or TRBD2 (5 bases each). The V end lost 6 bases, the J end lost 9 bases, and 17 bases lay between the germline ends. The CDR3 has 13 residues. The germline gives CDR1 MNHNS, CDR2 SASEGT. The CDR3 DNA reads TGTGCCAGCAGGACCGGGACCTCCGGGGCCCAGTACTTC. Its protein is CASRTGTSGAQYF.